This TCR beta chain was profiled in a study of memory CD4+ T cells and cytomegalovirus serostatus. Study-level findings and limits: Repertoires predicted CMV serostatus with median bootstrapped AUC of approximately 0.95.

Only a few counts were recorded for this clone. Its antigen is currently unknown. As handled by the study authors: Out-of-frame sequences were removed, leaving some 2 million distinct TCRbeta sequences. Generated by immunoSEQ multiplex PCR, the TCRdb table keeps only in-frame clones and is missing some. V, J and clone size were drawn from that table, and D and trimming were deduced from the DNA. The sample consists of around 33,000 clones, 65% to 80% of them appearing once. V was clipped by 6 bases and J by 4 bases, with 12 bases between them. The CDR3 has 14 residues. Germline values: CDR1 MNHEY, CDR2 SVGAGI. The sort gate was single viable CD3+CD4+CD8-CD45RO+ cells for memory CD4+ T cells. Serum IgG to CMV pp150, pp28, p38 and p52 defined serostatus.

The V and J genes are TRBV6-5 and TRBJ1-4, with D perhaps TRBD1 (5 bases). Sequencing used memory CD4+ T cells from blood. The TCR sequence derives from an adult in good health and CMV-seronegative. Some clones in this sample may be carry-over from other donors' samples. CDR3 sequence reads: CASSLGRGNEKLFF. The CDR3 bases are TGTGCCAGCAGCCTGGGGCGCGGTAATGAAAAACTGTTTTTT.